Listed here is a single T cell receptor beta chain. Its antigen remains unknown. The unique tags termed UMIs, each holding a 6-nucleotide sample barcode, were added by means of template switching. TCRdb reprocessed the 5' RACE reads, keeping one entry per CDR3 protein, no DNA. Found here are fewer than 550,000 distinct CDR3 sequences; the top ten clones hold about 2.3%. Germline CDR1 and CDR2: SGDLS and YYNGEE. CDR3 size: 17 residues. The record originates from a study of monozygotic twins with inflammatory bowel disease. Overall study results and limits: Reduced clonotype sharing with other individuals was observed in IBD patients relative to healthy twins, especially with disease activity. No distinction between different T cell subtypes was possible.

The chain is built from TRBV9 and TRBJ2-3; TCRdb picks TRBD1, but there is no DNA to check that call. The sample taken for sequencing was blood. The clonotype comes from a human donor with ulcerative colitis or Crohn's disease, or a healthy co-twin of an affected twin (not recorded which). CDR3 protein: CASSSARRGVTTDTQYF.